These T cell receptor beta chains were read from a single sample in a study of T cell repertoires in cytomegalovirus infection. MiXCR, run by TCRdb on the reads, gives a single entry per CDR3 protein. Here the sample spans about 300,000 distinct CDR3 sequences, approximately 8.9% being singletons. Sample: PBMCs. Source of these receptors: a human donor in good health (CMV status not recorded). Some clones in this sample may be carry-over from other donors' samples. CDR3s include the opening cysteine and the closing phenylalanine or tryptophan. Each record gives: CDR3 protein, CDR3 DNA, J gene, clone size, CDR3 length, D gene, V gene. A D gene is named only where the DNA matches it firmly. Part of the rows lack a size; the others show once, few, many or a class for expanded clones.

CDR3 protein: CSVEDMRLDTEQFF; CDR3 DNA: TGCAGCGTTGAAGATATGCGACTAGATACTGAGCAGTTCTTC; J gene: TRBJ2-1; clone size: NA; CDR3 length: 14; D gene: NA; V gene: TRBV29-1
CDR3 protein: CASSLEGTKQPQHF; CDR3 DNA: TGTGCCAGCAGCTTGGAGGGGACGAAGCAGCCCCAGCATTTT; J gene: TRBJ1-5; clone size: many; CDR3 length: 14; D gene: NA; V gene: TRBV7-2
CDR3 protein: CASTLRQANNYGYTF; CDR3 DNA: TGTGCCAGCACCCTACGACAGGCGAATAACTATGGCTACACCTTC; J gene: TRBJ1-2; clone size: many; CDR3 length: 15; D gene: NA; V gene: TRBV6-6
CDR3 protein: CASHPHGARTEAFF; CDR3 DNA: TGTGCCAGCCACCCCCACGGGGCGCGCACTGAAGCTTTCTTT; J gene: TRBJ1-1; clone size: many; CDR3 length: 14; D gene: NA; V gene: TRBV28
CDR3 protein: CASSEGGVGNEKLFF; CDR3 DNA: TGTGCCAGCAGTGAAGGGGGTGTCGGTAATGAAAAACTGTTTTTT; J gene: TRBJ1-4; clone size: few; CDR3 length: 15; D gene: NA; V gene: TRBV2
CDR3 protein: CASSYAGSARAEETQYF; CDR3 DNA: TGTGCCAGCAGTTACGCCGGTTCAGCTAGGGCGGAAGAGACCCAGTACTTC; J gene: TRBJ2-5; clone size: many; CDR3 length: 17; D gene: NA; V gene: TRBV6-2/TRBV6-3
CDR3 protein: CASSQDTSLVGSYGYTF; CDR3 DNA: TGCGCCAGCAGCCAAGATACCTCGTTAGTCGGTAGCTATGGCTACACCTTC; J gene: TRBJ1-2; clone size: many; CDR3 length: 17; D gene: NA; V gene: TRBV4-1
CDR3 protein: CSVEVTRGYTF; CDR3 DNA: TGCAGCGTTGAGGTCACACGGGGCTACACCTTC; J gene: TRBJ1-2; clone size: few; CDR3 length: 11; D gene: NA; V gene: TRBV29-1
CDR3 protein: CASSLRALGQGPDRNYGYTF; CDR3 DNA: TGTGCCAGCAGCTTAAGGGCGCTTGGACAGGGCCCGGATCGTAACTATGGCTACACCTTC; J gene: TRBJ1-2; clone size: many; CDR3 length: 20; D gene: TRBD1; V gene: TRBV7-8
CDR3 protein: CASSLREGNQPQHF; CDR3 DNA: TGTGCCAGCAGCTTAAGGGAAGGCAATCAGCCCCAGCATTTT; J gene: TRBJ1-5; clone size: many; CDR3 length: 14; D gene: NA; V gene: TRBV7-2
CDR3 protein: CASSQEPYNEQFF; CDR3 DNA: TGTGCCAGCAGCCAAGAACCCTACAATGAGCAGTTCTTC; J gene: TRBJ2-1; clone size: few; CDR3 length: 13; D gene: NA; V gene: TRBV14
CDR3 protein: CASGGISNTEAFF; CDR3 DNA: TGCGCCAGCGGTGGAATCTCGAACACTGAAGCTTTCTTT; J gene: TRBJ1-1; clone size: many; CDR3 length: 13; D gene: NA; V gene: TRBV5-1
CDR3 protein: CASSSLDWDTQYF; CDR3 DNA: TGTGCCAGCAGTTCCCTGGACTGGGATACGCAGTATTTT; J gene: TRBJ2-3; clone size: many; CDR3 length: 13; D gene: NA; V gene: TRBV28
CDR3 protein: CASEETGNYGYTF; CDR3 DNA: TGTGCCAGCGAGGAGACAGGCAACTATGGCTACACCTTC; J gene: TRBJ1-2; clone size: many; CDR3 length: 13; D gene: NA; V gene: TRBV13
CDR3 protein: CASSGRRIEAFF; CDR3 DNA: TGTGCCAGCAGCGGACGGAGAATTGAAGCTTTCTTT; J gene: TRBJ1-1; clone size: many; CDR3 length: 12; D gene: NA; V gene: TRBV6-2/TRBV6-3
CDR3 protein: CSAREGSNYGYTF; CDR3 DNA: TGCAGTGCTAGGGAGGGGAGTAACTATGGCTACACCTTC; J gene: TRBJ1-2; clone size: many; CDR3 length: 13; D gene: NA; V gene: TRBV20-1
CDR3 protein: CSARGQGYSPLHF; CDR3 DNA: TGCAGTGCTAGGGGACAGGGGTATTCACCCCTCCACTTT; J gene: TRBJ1-6; clone size: many; CDR3 length: 13; D gene: TRBD1; V gene: TRBV20-1
CDR3 protein: CASRALAGALTDTQYF; CDR3 DNA: TGTGCCAGCAGAGCACTAGCGGGGGCCCTCACAGATACGCAGTATTTT; J gene: TRBJ2-3; clone size: many; CDR3 length: 16; D gene: TRBD2; V gene: TRBV6-5
CDR3 protein: CASSYGGDGAYNEQFF; CDR3 DNA: TGTGCCAGCAGTTACGGTGGCGATGGAGCATACAATGAGCAGTTCTTC; J gene: TRBJ2-1; clone size: many; CDR3 length: 16; D gene: NA; V gene: TRBV6-2/TRBV6-3
CDR3 protein: CASSSGRNSFYSEQFF; CDR3 DNA: TGTGCCAGCAGTTCGGGACGGAACTCCTTCTACAGTGAGCAGTTCTTC; J gene: TRBJ2-1; clone size: few; CDR3 length: 16; D gene: NA; V gene: TRBV27
CDR3 protein: CASSVGLALMADTQYF; CDR3 DNA: TGTGCCAGCAGCGTAGGACTAGCGCTGATGGCAGATACGCAGTATTTT; J gene: TRBJ2-3; clone size: NA; CDR3 length: 16; D gene: TRBD2; V gene: TRBV9
CDR3 protein: CATGGGYGYTF; CDR3 DNA: TGTGCCACCGGAGGGGGCTATGGCTACACCTTC; J gene: TRBJ1-2; clone size: NA; CDR3 length: 11; D gene: NA; V gene: TRBV28
CDR3 protein: CAISGGQVGFDYGYTF; CDR3 DNA: TGTGCCATCAGTGGGGGACAGGTGGGGTTCGACTATGGCTACACCTTC; J gene: TRBJ1-2; clone size: NA; CDR3 length: 16; D gene: TRBD1; V gene: TRBV10-3
CDR3 protein: CSASGGEQGESGYTF; CDR3 DNA: TGCAGCGCATCCGGGGGGGAACAGGGGGAAAGTGGCTACACCTTC; J gene: TRBJ1-2; clone size: NA; CDR3 length: 15; D gene: TRBD1; V gene: TRBV29-1
CDR3 protein: CATSGSRLAGNEQFF; CDR3 DNA: TGTGCCACCAGTGGCTCCAGACTAGCGGGAAATGAGCAGTTCTTC; J gene: TRBJ2-1; clone size: many; CDR3 length: 15; D gene: TRBD2; V gene: TRBV24-1
CDR3 protein: CASGLVAGEGYTF; CDR3 DNA: TGTGCTAGTGGTTTGGTAGCAGGAGAAGGCTACACCTTC; J gene: TRBJ1-2; clone size: NA; CDR3 length: 13; D gene: NA; V gene: TRBV12-5
CDR3 protein: CASSGLEQLWSYTF; CDR3 DNA: TGTGCCAGCAGTGGACTGGAACAACTATGGAGCTACACCTTC; J gene: TRBJ1-2; clone size: many; CDR3 length: 14; D gene: NA; V gene: TRBV6-2/TRBV6-3
CDR3 protein: CASSQGAGGAGTDTQYF; CDR3 DNA: TGTGCCAGCAGCCAAGGAGCGGGGGGTGCGGGCACAGATACGCAGTATTTT; J gene: TRBJ2-3; clone size: many; CDR3 length: 17; D gene: TRBD2; V gene: TRBV14
CDR3 protein: CASIPRAVNTEAFF; CDR3 DNA: TGTGCCAGCATTCCCAGGGCAGTGAACACTGAAGCTTTCTTT; J gene: TRBJ1-1; clone size: many; CDR3 length: 14; D gene: NA; V gene: TRBV28
CDR3 protein: CASSPGTGANQETQYF; CDR3 DNA: TGTGCCAGCAGTCCCGGGACAGGGGCCAATCAAGAGACCCAGTACTTC; J gene: TRBJ2-5; clone size: many; CDR3 length: 16; D gene: TRBD1; V gene: TRBV12-3/TRBV12-4
CDR3 protein: CASSGERTEAFF; CDR3 DNA: TGTGCCAGCAGTGGGGAGAGGACTGAAGCTTTCTTT; J gene: TRBJ1-1; clone size: NA; CDR3 length: 12; D gene: NA; V gene: TRBV2
CDR3 protein: CASSLGHNTGELFF; CDR3 DNA: TGTGCCAGCAGCTTGGGGCATAACACCGGGGAGCTGTTTTTT; J gene: TRBJ2-2; clone size: many; CDR3 length: 14; D gene: NA; V gene: TRBV7-8
CDR3 protein: CASSLTGRDTGELFF; CDR3 DNA: TGCGCCAGCAGCCTTACAGGCCGGGACACCGGGGAGCTGTTTTTT; J gene: TRBJ2-2; clone size: many; CDR3 length: 15; D gene: NA; V gene: TRBV5-1
CDR3 protein: CSARGRRGVNNSPLHF; CDR3 DNA: TGCAGTGCTAGAGGGAGAAGGGGCGTCAATAATTCACCCCTCCACTTT; J gene: TRBJ1-6; clone size: NA; CDR3 length: 16; D gene: NA; V gene: TRBV20-1
CDR3 protein: CASSQELFNSPLHF; CDR3 DNA: TGTGCCAGCAGCCAAGAACTCTTCAATTCACCCCTCCACTTT; J gene: TRBJ1-6; clone size: few; CDR3 length: 14; D gene: NA; V gene: TRBV14
CDR3 protein: CASSFADRSHGYTF; CDR3 DNA: TGTGCCAGCAGCTTTGCGGACAGGAGTCATGGCTACACCTTC; J gene: TRBJ1-2; clone size: many; CDR3 length: 14; D gene: TRBD1; V gene: TRBV7-9
CDR3 protein: CAIRAKGSFYEQFF; CDR3 DNA: TGTGCCATCAGGGCAAAGGGTTCTTTTTACGAGCAGTTCTTC; J gene: TRBJ2-1; clone size: few; CDR3 length: 14; D gene: NA; V gene: TRBV27
CDR3 protein: CASSDLAGGIGDTQYF; CDR3 DNA: TGTGCCAGCAGTGACCTAGCGGGGGGCATTGGAGATACGCAGTATTTT; J gene: TRBJ2-3; clone size: many; CDR3 length: 16; D gene: TRBD2; V gene: TRBV6-1
CDR3 protein: CASSYMGAQGYTF; CDR3 DNA: TGTGCCAGCAGTTATATGGGCGCCCAGGGCTACACCTTC; J gene: TRBJ1-2; clone size: many; CDR3 length: 13; D gene: NA; V gene: TRBV12-3/TRBV12-4
CDR3 protein: CSAIGGGGGYTF; CDR3 DNA: TGCAGTGCTATCGGGGGAGGAGGTGGCTACACCTTC; J gene: TRBJ1-2; clone size: few; CDR3 length: 12; D gene: NA; V gene: TRBV20-1
CDR3 protein: CASSQRTSVETQYF; CDR3 DNA: TGTGCCAGCAGCCAGCGGACTAGCGTCGAGACCCAGTACTTC; J gene: TRBJ2-5; clone size: few; CDR3 length: 14; D gene: TRBD2; V gene: TRBV3-1
CDR3 protein: CSARGRQGAYNEQFF; CDR3 DNA: TGCAGTGCTAGAGGGCGACAGGGGGCCTACAATGAGCAGTTCTTC; J gene: TRBJ2-1; clone size: many; CDR3 length: 15; D gene: TRBD1; V gene: TRBV20-1
CDR3 protein: CSAHKTSRYNEQFF; CDR3 DNA: TGCAGTGCCCATAAGACTAGCCGTTACAATGAGCAGTTCTTC; J gene: TRBJ2-1; clone size: many; CDR3 length: 14; D gene: TRBD2; V gene: TRBV20-1
CDR3 protein: CASKLPMGQETQYF; CDR3 DNA: TGTGCCAGCAAACTTCCAATGGGGCAAGAGACCCAGTACTTC; J gene: TRBJ2-5; clone size: many; CDR3 length: 14; D gene: NA; V gene: TRBV6-2/TRBV6-3
CDR3 protein: CASSLEGQGDGGELFF; CDR3 DNA: TGTGCCAGCAGCTTGGAGGGACAGGGGGACGGCGGGGAGCTGTTTTTT; J gene: TRBJ2-2; clone size: few; CDR3 length: 16; D gene: TRBD1; V gene: TRBV5-5
CDR3 protein: CASSLNGGGARNEQFF; CDR3 DNA: TGTGCCAGCAGCCTTAATGGGGGGGGGGCGAGGAATGAGCAGTTCTTC; J gene: TRBJ2-1; clone size: NA; CDR3 length: 16; D gene: NA; V gene: TRBV7-3
CDR3 protein: CASSQGGVGQPQHF; CDR3 DNA: TGCGCCAGCAGCCAAGGGGGGGTGGGGCAGCCCCAGCATTTT; J gene: TRBJ1-5; clone size: many; CDR3 length: 14; D gene: NA; V gene: TRBV4-1
CDR3 protein: CSAIAGGTDTQYF; CDR3 DNA: TGCAGTGCAATAGCGGGGGGCACAGATACGCAGTATTTT; J gene: TRBJ2-3; clone size: NA; CDR3 length: 13; D gene: TRBD2; V gene: TRBV20-1
CDR3 protein: CASSPRLAGTGELFF; CDR3 DNA: TGTGCCAGCAGCCCCCGACTAGCGGGGACCGGGGAGCTGTTTTTT; J gene: TRBJ2-2; clone size: many; CDR3 length: 15; D gene: TRBD2; V gene: TRBV7-2
CDR3 protein: CASSFGQGLGNQPQHF; CDR3 DNA: TGTGCCAGCAGCTTCGGACAGGGTTTGGGCAATCAGCCCCAGCATTTT; J gene: TRBJ1-5; clone size: many; CDR3 length: 16; D gene: TRBD1; V gene: TRBV6-1
CDR3 protein: CASREQTFYGYTF; CDR3 DNA: TGTGCCAGCAGGGAGCAAACCTTCTATGGCTACACCTTC; J gene: TRBJ1-2; clone size: many; CDR3 length: 13; D gene: NA; V gene: TRBV6-5
CDR3 protein: CASSLNRGPSTEAFF; CDR3 DNA: TGTGCCAGCAGTTTGAACAGGGGGCCGAGCACTGAAGCTTTCTTT; J gene: TRBJ1-1; clone size: many; CDR3 length: 15; D gene: TRBD1; V gene: TRBV28
CDR3 protein: CASSQESGGVWNSPLHF; CDR3 DNA: TGCGCCAGCAGCCAAGAATCGGGGGGCGTCTGGAATTCACCCCTCCACTTT; J gene: TRBJ1-6; clone size: many; CDR3 length: 17; D gene: NA; V gene: TRBV4-3
CDR3 protein: CASTPRQGKLANTGELFF; CDR3 DNA: TGTGCCAGTACCCCGAGGCAGGGGAAACTCGCGAACACCGGGGAGCTGTTTTTT; J gene: TRBJ2-2; clone size: many; CDR3 length: 18; D gene: NA; V gene: TRBV19
CDR3 protein: CASRKRQGASTGELFF; CDR3 DNA: TGTGCCAGCAGAAAACGACAGGGGGCAAGCACCGGGGAGCTGTTTTTT; J gene: TRBJ2-2; clone size: many; CDR3 length: 16; D gene: TRBD1; V gene: TRBV6-2/TRBV6-3
CDR3 protein: CASSSAGTANTGELFF; CDR3 DNA: TGTGCCAGCAGTTCAGCCGGGACCGCGAACACCGGGGAGCTGTTTTTT; J gene: TRBJ2-2; clone size: many; CDR3 length: 16; D gene: NA; V gene: TRBV28
CDR3 protein: CASSFRTRNSYEQYF; CDR3 DNA: TGTGCCAGCAGCTTCAGGACACGTAATTCCTACGAGCAGTACTTC; J gene: TRBJ2-7; clone size: NA; CDR3 length: 15; D gene: NA; V gene: TRBV6-5
CDR3 protein: CASSLQGGMNTEAFF; CDR3 DNA: TGTGCCAGCAGCTTGCAAGGGGGGATGAACACTGAAGCTTTCTTT; J gene: TRBJ1-1; clone size: NA; CDR3 length: 15; D gene: NA; V gene: TRBV5-4
CDR3 protein: CASSRTGGSYEQYF; CDR3 DNA: TGTGCCAGCAGCCGAACAGGGGGGTCCTACGAGCAGTACTTC; J gene: TRBJ2-7; clone size: few; CDR3 length: 14; D gene: TRBD1; V gene: TRBV6-5
CDR3 protein: CASSFKGQGDTGELFF; CDR3 DNA: TGTGCCAGCAGTTTTAAGGGACAGGGGGACACCGGGGAGCTGTTTTTT; J gene: TRBJ2-2; clone size: many; CDR3 length: 16; D gene: TRBD1; V gene: TRBV12-3/TRBV12-4